The rows below give T cell receptor beta chains drawn from one sample of a study of blood T cells in healthy people across ages. MiXCR, applied by TCRdb to the 5' RACE reads, yields one record per CDR3 protein. This table has more than 650,000 distinct CDR3 sequences, about a fifth appearing once. The material sequenced was blood. The receptors originated from a man in his 70s in good health. Each CDR3 is given without its conserved first and last residue. Clone size appears in some rows only: once, few, many, or a class for an expanded clone.

V	size	CDR3
TRBV24-1	NA	ATSNPPGGYT
TRBV12-3/TRBV12-4	NA	AIPQEGGRTDTQY
TRBV2	NA	ASSDDGGQPQH
TRBV6-5	NA	ACSTRTGGEKNIQY
TRBV11-2	many	ASSLGYPGTGENQPQH
TRBV12-3/TRBV12-4	NA	ASSLALRLPRWETQY
TRBV18	few	ASSPQGSDRRNEKLF
TRBV27	few	ASSSDRERGNEQF
TRBV20-1	NA	SASASLLAKNIQY
TRBV3-1	few	ASSQGPGSTPEKLF
TRBV29-1	few	SVGQGGRGNQPQH
TRBV20-1	NA	SAREGQGVEFSYGYT
TRBV5-1	few	ASSWDRAGTEAF
TRBV12-3/TRBV12-4	NA	ASRPYT
TRBV12-3/TRBV12-4	NA	ASTTGATDEQF
TRBV12-3/TRBV12-4	NA	ASSLNSGEQF
TRBV12-3/TRBV12-4	NA	ASRPRPDMQY
TRBV5-1	few	ASSLATSVSDTQY
TRBV11-2	NA	ASSLDHSGEQF
TRBV28	few	ASSLDRFETQY
TRBV7-2	NA	ASSSTSGRFNEQF
TRBV20-1	few	SARGGQVISGNTIY
TRBV14	NA	ASCPGTGVGEQY
TRBV5-1	NA	ASSGGQGGDTQY
TRBV5-6	NA	ASSLVEFSTDTQY
TRBV12-3/TRBV12-4	NA	ATTDPGQSSYNEQF
TRBV20-1	NA	SATQGLDTYNEQF
TRBV7-2	few	ASSWGTEYNEQF
TRBV4-3	few	ASSLWTKDTQY
TRBV20-1	NA	SGKGGGLTGELF
TRBV5-6	few	ASSFPGGVNYGYT
TRBV11-2	NA	ASALVPGANVLT
TRBV5-1	once	ASSLLGSGRELYGYT
TRBV29-1	few	SAPRDLQDTQY
TRBV29-1	few	SVERGGSTEAF
TRBV29-1	few	SVDRTGFRSDTQY
TRBV7-9	NA	ASSQKSSGANEQF
TRBV20-1	few	SARQGLAGETQY
TRBV7-2	NA	ASNPEGFGSTEAF
TRBV28	few	ASGQETIY
TRBV6-1	few	ASSETPGDSYGYT
TRBV29-1	NA	SAQVTGGNQPQH
TRBV20-1	many	SLQGEGSYNEQF
TRBV6-6	NA	ASSYPGGTNTQY
TRBV12-3/TRBV12-4	NA	ASSAPSGGAYNEQF
TRBV29-1	few	SVLHNYGYT
TRBV20-1	NA	SAKEGGSWVYT
TRBV6-1	NA	ASGEETGTQETQY
TRBV3-1	NA	ASSQRNSLYQETQY
TRBV3-1	many	ASSQDRYSYEQY
TRBV20-1	few	RTGGHFSMNTEAF
TRBV15	many	ATSRDRGSYGYT
TRBV12-3/TRBV12-4	few	ASSFRLAGPYNEQF